This TCR beta chain was captured by sequencing in a study of T cells in tuberculosis. Study-level background: T cells were selected with CD1B tetramers loaded with glucose monomycolate.

The CDR3 is 15 amino acids. CDR1 is MNHNS and CDR2 is SASEGT in the germline V gene. The V end was cut by 6 bases, the J end by 9 bases, with 21 bases between. Using immunoSEQ multiplex PCR, the repertoire was profiled, and TCRdb retains in-frame clones only, with some absent. The table has tens of thousands of clones, roughly 88% seen once. Sorting used thawed, overnight-rested PBMC stained with anti-CD3, a viability dye and GMM-loaded CD1B tetramer. C32 glucose monomycolate from Rhodococcus equi was loaded onto the CD1B tetramers. The chain links TRBV6-1 to TRBJ2-1, with a tentative D call TRBD1 (6 bases). The TCR originated in an adult woman with latent tuberculosis. Sequences were obtained from CD1b-GMM tetramer-negative cells sorted from PBMCs. The CDR3 loop is CASRRGGPLDGEQFF. The DNA for the CDR3 is TGTGCCAGCAGGAGAGGGGGACCGCTGGACGGTGAGCAGTTCTTC.